This T cell receptor (beta chain) was sequenced during a study of T cell changes during pregnancy in multiple sclerosis. Some clones are missing from TCRdb's copy, which holds only in-frame ones; the method was immunoSEQ multiplex PCR. The sample has over 50,000 clones; 80% to 90% are singletons. CDR1 and CDR2 (germline): SGHTA, FQGNSA. The V segment lost 1 base and the J segment 4 bases; nucleotides outside the gene matches: 4. The CDR3 consists of 15 residues. Sequencing input: peripheral blood from another person, used as feeder cells. This receptor was obtained from a human donor whose cells served as feeder cells for cultures in a pregnancy study. This rearrangement joins TRBV7-2 to TRBJ1-2; 9 bases line up with TRBD1. CDR3 loop: CASSLDGTGIYGYTF. CDR3 nucleotide sequence: TGTGCCAGCAGCTTAGACGGGACAGGGATCTATGGCTACACCTTC.